This T cell receptor beta chain was retrieved from a study of lymphopenia after photon versus proton radiotherapy. The repertoire was sequenced with immunoSEQ multiplex PCR; TCRdb's copy has only in-frame clones and lacks some. The sample records about 68,000 clones, approximately 90% being singletons. Losses at the gene ends were 5 bases for V and 2 bases for J; bases not matched to a gene: 2. CDR3 length equals 15 residues. The germline V gene has CDR1 SGHTA and CDR2 FQGTGA. The starting material was peripheral blood, obtained from a patient treated with photon-based radiotherapy. The source is a woman in her 70s with pancreatic cancer. This chain links TRBV7-3 with TRBJ2-6; 8 bases fit TRBD1. The CDR3 region has the DNA TGTGCCAGCAGCCTGGACAGGGCTGGGGCCAACGTCCTGACTTTC. Amino acid sequence: CASSLDRAGANVLTF.